These T cell receptor beta chains were read from a single sample in a study of shared clonotypes between healthy human individuals. The protocol was immunoSEQ multiplex PCR, while the TCRdb copy is restricted to in-frame clones and leaves out a portion. The sample includes about 320,000 clones, 87% of them seen just once. Sequencing input: memory CD8+ T cells sorted from blood. The receptors stem from a man aged 18 to 29 in good health. CDR3s include the opening cysteine and the closing phenylalanine or tryptophan. The D gene is left open where the match is weak. The listing skips clone size in some rows; elsewhere it reads once, few, many or a size class.

v_call: TRBV7-7; j_call: TRBJ2-2; cdr3_length: 13; clone_size: few; d_call: TRBD1; cdr3_aa: CASGTENTGELFF; cdr3_nt: TGTGCTAGTGGGACAGAGAACACCGGGGAGCTGTTTTTT
v_call: TRBV6-1; j_call: TRBJ2-7; cdr3_length: 13; clone_size: few; d_call: TRBD1; cdr3_aa: CASGRDSHYEQYF; cdr3_nt: TGTGCCAGCGGAAGGGACAGTCACTACGAGCAGTACTTC
v_call: TRBV13; j_call: TRBJ2-3; cdr3_length: 11; clone_size: -; d_call: -; cdr3_aa: CASSLADTQYF; cdr3_nt: TGTGCCAGCAGCTTAGCAGATACGCAGTATTTT
v_call: TRBV2; j_call: TRBJ2-1; cdr3_length: 12; clone_size: -; d_call: -; cdr3_aa: CASREDYNEQFF; cdr3_nt: TGTGCCAGCAGGGAAGACTACAATGAGCAGTTCTTC
v_call: TRBV5-6; j_call: TRBJ2-7; cdr3_length: 14; clone_size: -; d_call: -; cdr3_aa: CASSVGQGPYEQYF; cdr3_nt: TGTGCCAGCAGCGTGGGGCAGGGTCCCTACGAGCAGTACTTC
v_call: TRBV27; j_call: TRBJ1-1; cdr3_length: 13; clone_size: -; d_call: -; cdr3_aa: CASSTLMNTEAFF; cdr3_nt: TGTGCCAGCAGTACTCTTATGAACACTGAAGCTTTCTTT
v_call: TRBV2; j_call: TRBJ2-7; cdr3_length: 14; clone_size: -; d_call: -; cdr3_aa: CASSGAPSSYEQYF; cdr3_nt: TGTGCCAGCAGTGGGGCCCCTAGCTCCTACGAGCAGTACTTC
v_call: TRBV19; j_call: TRBJ2-7; cdr3_length: 13; clone_size: -; d_call: -; cdr3_aa: CASSIKQDYEQYF; cdr3_nt: TGTGCCAGTAGTATAAAACAGGACTACGAGCAGTACTTC
v_call: TRBV11-2; j_call: TRBJ2-7; cdr3_length: 13; clone_size: -; d_call: -; cdr3_aa: CASSLDLGPEQYF; cdr3_nt: TGTGCCAGCAGCTTAGATCTGGGACCCGAGCAGTACTTC
v_call: TRBV12-5; j_call: TRBJ1-5; cdr3_length: 14; clone_size: -; d_call: -; cdr3_aa: CASGGGFSNQPQHF; cdr3_nt: TGTGCTAGTGGGGGGGGATTTAGCAATCAGCCCCAGCATTTT